What follows are 26 T cell receptor beta chains derived from one specimen sequenced in a study of identical twins. In TCRdb, the 5' RACE reads were re-called with MiXCR into one record per CDR3 protein. Of hundreds of thousands of distinct CDR3 sequences detected, around 6.1% appear once; the ten largest clones hold 1.5% to 2%. Sequencing input: naive T cells sorted from blood. The receptors were sampled from a man aged 18 to 30 in good health.

This chain connects TRBV15 to TRBJ1-2, with 9 positions matching TRBD1. CDR3 length equals 18 residues. Looked up from germline, CDR1 is LNHNV and CDR2 is YYDKDF (reference sequence). J lost 1 base, V lost 1 base, and 10 bases had no gene match. The CDR3 sequence is CATSRVRTGVLINYGYTF. The CDR3 DNA follows: TGTGCCACCAGCAGAGTTCGGACAGGGGTACTGATTAACTATGGCTACACCTTC. The full variable domain, in which reference TRBV15 and TRBJ1-2 provide the parts outside the CDR3, is DAMVIQNPRYQVTQFGKPVTLSCSQTLNHNVMYWYQQKSSQAPKLLFHYYDKDFNNEADTPDNFQSRRPNTSFCFLDIRSPGLGDTAMYLCATSRVRTGVLINYGYTFGSGTRLTVV.

The chain uses TRBV28 and TRBJ2-7; 10 bases fit TRBD1. The V and J ends lost 8 bases and 3 bases, in that order; junction bases with no gene match: 7. Germline assignment: CDR1 MDHEN and CDR2 SYDVKM. This CDR3 has 14 residues. The CDR3 region has the DNA TGTGCCAGCCTACCGGGACAGGGGAACTACGAGCAGTACTTC. Translated, it gives CASLPGQGNYEQYF.

This clonotype appeared many times. The chain joins TRBV6-1 to TRBJ1-5; D gene unclear. The V gene lost 3 bases and the J gene lost 2 bases, with 8 bases spanning the gap. Germline V gene data show CDR1 as MNHNS and CDR2 as SASEGT. This CDR3 has 14 amino acids. The CDR3 sequence: CASSEEGGNQPQHF. In DNA form, the CDR3 reads TGTGCCAGCAGTGAGGAGGGCGGCAATCAGCCCCAGCATTTT.

This clonotype occurred many times. The chain carries TRBV9 and TRBJ1-1; 8 positions agree with TRBD1. The germline V gene encodes CDR1 SGDLS and CDR2 YYNGEE. J lost 11 bases, V lost 3 bases, and 3 bases had no gene match. The CDR3 spans 11 residues. The CDR3 is CASSGQGMAFF. DNA for the CDR3: TGTGCCAGCAGCGGACAGGGGATGGCTTTCTTT.

The CDR3 loop is CASSPRAVNSPLHF. CDR3 in DNA: TGTGCCAGCAGCCCCAGGGCTGTAAATTCACCCCTCCACTTT. The chain recombines TRBV6-1 with TRBJ1-6; D perhaps matches TRBD1 (5 bases). V was trimmed by 6 bases and J by 7 bases, leaving 13 bases between them. In germline, CDR1 is MNHNS, CDR2 SASEGT. The CDR3 is 14 amino acids.

This clonotype has just a few counts. J is TRBJ2-2 and V is TRBV11-3; 7 nucleotides line up with TRBD2. Trimming cost V 10 bases and J 4 bases; bases outside gene matches: 3. The CDR3 has 12 residues. Germline V gives CDR1 SGHNT, CDR2 YENEEA. CDR3 in amino acids: CATRGTTGELFF. CDR3 nucleotides: TGTGCCACGCGGGGGACCACCGGGGAGCTGTTTTTT.

The genes are TRBV5-1 and TRBJ2-7, with TRBD1 identical over 7 bases. CDR1 and CDR2 from the germline V gene are SGHRS and YFSETQ. The CDR3 extends over 15 amino acids. The V gene end was trimmed by 0 bases and the J gene end by 3 bases; junction bases not matched to a gene: 6. The CDR3 DNA reads as TGCGCCAGCAGCTTGGCCGGGGCAGGGGGCTACGAGCAGTACTTC. Its translation: CASSLAGAGGYEQYF.

This chain links TRBV4-2 with TRBJ2-1, with 8 bases lining up with TRBD2. Unmatched junction bases numbered 4, after V lost 3 bases and J lost 6 bases. This CDR3 is built from 14 residues. Germline V gene lookup returns CDR1 LGHNA and CDR2 YNFKEQ. The CDR3 DNA follows: TGTGCCAGCAGCCAGGGACTAGTTGGCAATGAGCAGTTCTTC. Its protein product is CASSQGLVGNEQFF.

This clonotype occurred a few times. The chain combines TRBV12-3 or TRBV12-4 with TRBJ1-5; D unresolved. The CDR3 sequence is 13 residues long. The V end lost 5 bases, the J end lost 3 bases, and 8 bases lay between the germline ends. The DNA of the CDR3 is TGTGCCAGCAGTGCCCGTTTCAATCAGCCCCAGCATTTT. It is translated as CASSARFNQPQHF.

This clonotype showed up many times. The chain couples TRBV28 to TRBJ1-5; D is undetermined. The CDR3 runs to 12 residues. V was shortened by 4 bases and J by 4 bases, with 5 bases between the two germline ends. CDR1 MDHEN and CDR2 SYDVKM come from the germline V gene. CDR3 residues: CASSSQNQPQHF. The CDR3 DNA sequence: TGTGCCAGCAGTTCCCAAAATCAGCCCCAGCATTTT.

The rearrangement joins TRBV7-9 to TRBJ1-1; the D is unclear. The CDR3 runs to 15 residues. The V end lost 5 bases, the J end lost 5 bases, and 18 bases lay between the germline ends. Germline V CDR1 and CDR2: SEHNR, FQNEAQ (reference sequence). The CDR3 is CASSPIEGLGTEAFF. CDR3 DNA: TGTGCCAGCAGCCCCATCGAGGGATTGGGGACTGAAGCTTTCTTT.

In its sample, this clonotype was seen many times. The rearrangement links TRBV20-1 to TRBJ2-7; TRBD1 matches 8 bases. The CDR3 is made up of 12 amino acids. Germline V gene sequence: CDR1 DFQATT, CDR2 SNEGSKA (reference sequence). J gave up 5 bases and V 3 bases, and 3 bases lay outside the gene matches. The DNA for the CDR3 is TGCAGTGCTAGCGACAGGGGAAACGAGCAGTACGTC. Its protein product is CSASDRGNEQYV.

In its sample, this clonotype was seen many times. This chain uses TRBV5-1 with TRBJ1-5; D gene unclear. Germline-derived CDR1 and CDR2 are SGHRS and YFSETQ. Trimming removed 0 bases at V and 2 bases at J, with 9 bases between. There are 15 residues in the CDR3. DNA for the CDR3: TGCGCCAGCAGCTTGGGCATAACGGGCAATCAGCCCCAGCATTTT. Protein: CASSLGITGNQPQHF.

This clonotype was detected ten times or more. The chain carries TRBV12-3 or TRBV12-4 and TRBJ2-7; TRBD1 is a possible D gene (5 bases). The CDR3 covers 13 residues. Trimming took off 5 bases at V and 5 bases at J, with 13 bases between the two ends. CDR3 DNA: TGTGCCAGCAGTCCGGCAGGGTCGGACGAGCAGTACGTC. Its protein product is CASSPAGSDEQYV.

This clonotype was seen a handful of times. CDR3 nucleotide sequence: TGTGCCAGCAGCGCATCGGGGCGAGAGACCCAGTACTTC. Its protein is CASSASGRETQYF. The chain links TRBV9 to TRBJ2-5; D may be TRBD1 or TRBD2 (5 bases each). This CDR3 has 13 residues. V was shortened by 3 bases and J by 4 bases, with 10 bases between the two germline ends. CDR1 is SGDLS and CDR2 is YYNGEE in the germline V gene.

This clonotype came up a few times. V is TRBV11-2 and J is TRBJ2-7; TRBD2 aligns across 7 bases. The trim removed 5 bases at V and 5 bases at J, leaving 15 bases unmatched. In germline, CDR1 is SGHAT, CDR2 FQNNGV. The CDR3 covers 16 residues. This CDR3 is CASSPHFEGGSNEQYF. The DNA for the CDR3 is TGTGCCAGCAGCCCCCATTTCGAGGGAGGGTCCAACGAGCAGTACTTC. Filled out from reference TRBV11-2 and TRBJ2-7, the complete variable domain reads EAGVAQSPRYKIIEKRQSVAFWCNPISGHATLYWYQQILGQGPKLLIQFQNNGVVDDSQLPKDRFSAERLKGVDSTLKIQPAKLEDSAVYLCASSPHFEGGSNEQYFGPGTRLTVT.

A note on this clonotype: This clone may be a read error of a much larger clone one base away. The rearrangement links TRBV3-1 to TRBJ2-3; 13 bases map to TRBD2. Per the germline V gene, CDR1 is LGHDT and CDR2 is YNNKEL (reference sequence). Germline trimming cut 3 bases from V and 2 bases from J; bases unmatched to any gene: 2. The length of the CDR3 is 16 residues. This chain's CDR3 is CASSQGLAGTTDTQYF. As DNA, the CDR3 is TGTGCCAGCAGCCAGGGACTAGCGGGAACCACAGATACGCAGTATTTT.

This clonotype was detected many times. The V call is TRBV28, the J call TRBJ2-1; TRBD2 is a possible D gene (5 bases). Germline V gene lookup returns CDR1 MDHEN and CDR2 SYDVKM. The CDR3 has 15 amino acids. V lost 2 bases, J lost 6 bases, and 14 bases lay in between. CDR3 coding DNA: TGTGCCAGCAGTTTAACCGCTAGCTCCATCAATGAGCAGTTCTTC. Encoded protein: CASSLTASSINEQFF. Variable domain in full (rest from reference TRBV28 and TRBJ2-1): DVKVTQSSRYLVKRTGEKVFLECVQDMDHENMFWYRQDPGLGLRLIYFSYDVKMKEKGDIPEGYSVSREKKERFSLILESASTNQTSMYLCASSLTASSINEQFFGPGTRLTVL.

Ten or more counts support this clonotype. The V call is TRBV29-1, the J call TRBJ2-7, with TRBD2 matching 12 bases. The CDR3 spans 16 residues. The germline CDR1 and CDR2 sequences are SQVTM and ANQGSEA. V shed 7 bases, J shed 2 bases, and the junction held 12 bases outside the gene matches. The CDR3 nucleotides read TGCAGCGCATTGGACAGCCGACTAGCGGGAGCCTACGAGCAGTACTTC. It translates to CSALDSRLAGAYEQYF.

In its sample, this clonotype was seen a few times. The chain carries TRBV11-2 and TRBJ2-1; tentatively, D is TRBD2 (6 bases). Germline lookup yields CDR1 SGHAT and CDR2 FQNNGV. The germline V and J ends were trimmed by 1 base and 0 bases, with 7 bases remaining between them. The CDR3 totals 15 residues. The CDR3 DNA reads TGTGCCAGCAGCTTAGGGACTAACTCCTACAATGAGCAGTTCTTC. Amino acids: CASSLGTNSYNEQFF.

The table lists this clonotype with a few counts. The chain combines TRBV11-1 with TRBJ1-6; no reliable D call. V lost 4 bases, J lost 9 bases, and 13 bases lay in between. This CDR3 has 14 amino acids. Germline lookup yields CDR1 SGHAT and CDR2 FQDESV (reference sequence). The DNA of the CDR3 is TGTGCCAGCAGCTCCACGACGGGCAGTTCACCCCTCCACTTT. Encoded protein: CASSSTTGSSPLHF.

This clonotype has a single count. This chain uses TRBV7-8 with TRBJ2-7; a weak D match, TRBD2 (5 bases). V was clipped by 1 base and J by 3 bases, with 10 bases between them. Germline CDR1 and CDR2: SGHVS and FQNEAQ. The CDR3 extends over 14 amino acids. CDR3 residues: CASSLGRGNYEQYF. In nucleotides, the CDR3 is TGTGCCAGCAGCTTAGGCCGGGGTAACTACGAGCAGTACTTC.

The chain links TRBV10-2 to TRBJ2-1; D remains ambiguous. Trimming left V 4 bases short and J 4 bases short, with 8 bases between. The CDR3 extends over 13 amino acids. Germline V gives CDR1 WSHSY, CDR2 SAAADI. This chain's CDR3 is CASSVGMYNEQFF. The CDR3 DNA reads as TGCGCCAGCAGTGTTGGGATGTACAATGAGCAGTTCTTC.

This rearrangement joins TRBV29-1 to TRBJ2-7, with TRBD1 identical over 12 bases. After removal of 6 bases from V and 6 bases from J, the junction contained 6 bases not matched to a gene. Germline CDR1 SQVTM, CDR2 ANQGSEA. The CDR3 consists of 13 residues. The CDR3 nucleotides read TGCAGCGTGGAGGGACAGGGGGCGCGCGAGCAGTACTTC. This encodes CSVEGQGAREQYF.

This clonotype was recorded many times. This CDR3 reads CASSDRHSNQPQHF. CDR3 nucleotide sequence: TGTGCCAGCTCGGACAGACATAGCAATCAGCCCCAGCATTTT. V is TRBV19 and J is TRBJ1-5; TRBD1 is a possible D gene (6 bases). Trimming removed 9 bases at V and 0 bases at J, with 12 bases between. CDR1 is LNHDA, CDR2 SQIVND, per germline (reference sequence). CDR3 length equals 14 residues.

This clonotype was counted a few times. The genes are TRBV11-1 and TRBJ2-7; TRBD1 matches 8 bases. The CDR3 has 14 amino acids. Germline CDR1 is SGHAT and CDR2 is FQDESV (reference sequence). Trimming cost V 4 bases and J 2 bases; bases outside gene matches: 4. The CDR3, as DNA: TGTGCCAGCAGCTGGACAGGGATCCCCTACGAGCAGTACTTC. Translation: CASSWTGIPYEQYF.